This T cell receptor (beta chain) was recorded in a study of neurological immune-mediated disorders. Study conclusions and caveats: The expanded clones of different subjects shared no CDR3 amino acid sequences (suggesting private repertoires in all groups).

This CDR3 has 13 residues. Between the trimmed V and J ends, which lost 0 bases and 8 bases, there was a span of 10 bases. Germline values: CDR1 KGHSH, CDR2 LQKENI. A word on this clonotype: Its antigen is currently unknown.

With 10-nucleotide random UMIs, 5'RACE was used to make the cDNA. TCRdb passed the 5' RACE reads through MiXCR, listing each CDR3 protein once. The repertoire holds 45,000 or so distinct CDR3 sequences, with around 3.3% as singletons. Sequencing input: PBMCs. This TCR derives from a woman aged 50 to 60 with multiple sclerosis. The rearrangement joins TRBV18 to TRBJ1-2; D not certain. The DNA for the CDR3 is TGTGCCAGCTCACCACCGCAAGGGTTCGGCTACACCTTC. Protein: CASSPPQGFGYTF.